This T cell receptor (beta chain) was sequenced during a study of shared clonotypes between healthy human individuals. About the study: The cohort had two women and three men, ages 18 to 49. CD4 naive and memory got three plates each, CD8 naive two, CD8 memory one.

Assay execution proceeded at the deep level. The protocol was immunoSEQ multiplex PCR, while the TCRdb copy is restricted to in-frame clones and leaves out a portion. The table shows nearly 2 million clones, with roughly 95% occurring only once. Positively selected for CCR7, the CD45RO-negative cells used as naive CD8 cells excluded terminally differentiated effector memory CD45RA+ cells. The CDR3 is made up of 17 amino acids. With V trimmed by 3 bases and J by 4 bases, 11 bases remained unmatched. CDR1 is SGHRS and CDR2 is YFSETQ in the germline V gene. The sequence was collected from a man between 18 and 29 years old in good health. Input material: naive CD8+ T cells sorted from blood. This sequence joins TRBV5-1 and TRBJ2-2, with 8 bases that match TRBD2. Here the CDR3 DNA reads TGCGCCAGCAGCTCTACCACGGGGGGGCGTACCACCGGGGAGCTGTTTTTT. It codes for CASSSTTGGRTTGELFF.